Following are 15 T cell receptor beta chains from one sample sequenced in a study of CD8+ T cells in alopecia areata. cDNA serving as the sequencing template came from extracted, reverse transcribed RNA. Here immunoSEQ multiplex PCR was the method, and the copy in TCRdb shows in-frame clones only, minus some. The data show under 350,000 clones, none appearing only once, with more than 0.95% held by the ten largest. Sorting used CD4, CD8alpha, NKG2D, NKG2ACE and other markers on pooled cutaneous lymph node cells. The sequenced material came from CD4+ T cells sorted from a lymph node. These receptors all come from a C3H/HeJ mouse with alopecia areata. MHC haplotype here: H2-k.

Details on this clone: Gene names follow the mouse nomenclature. The read gets to within 4 residues of the CDR3 end, and the germline J gene fills in the rest. Other DNA sequences in this sample translate to the same CDR3. J is TRBJ2-7 and V is TRBV31; 8 bases line up with TRBD2. CDR1 and CDR2 (germline): GKSSPN, SITVG. This CDR3 comprises 13 residues. The CDR3 loop reads CAWSLLGGYEQYF. The covered CDR3 bases are TGTGCCTGGAGTCTTCTGGGGGGATAT.

About this clone itself: Germline and genes: mouse. The read ends 4 residues early relative to the CDR3; the germline J gene fills the gap. The chain combines TRBV14 with TRBJ2-5; 9 positions agree with TRBD1. This CDR3 is built from 13 residues. CDR1 is SGHDT, CDR2 FRDEAV, per germline. CDR3 loop: CASSPGTGDTQYF. The sequenced part of the CDR3 DNA is TGTGCCAGCAGCCCCGGGACAGGGGAC.

This clone was counted a few times. A much larger clone differs by one base, so this may be a read error. Mouse germline and gene names are used. The CDR3 is cut off 4 residues early in the read; its end comes from the germline J gene. The J gene is TRBJ2-1, the V gene TRBV13-3; 7 bases fit TRBD1. This CDR3 has 13 residues. Germline CDR1 reads NNHDY; CDR2 reads SYVADS. J lost 1 base, V lost 6 bases, and 1 base had no gene match. Incomplete CDR3 DNA: TGTGCCAGCAAGACAGGGAACTATGCT. This encodes CASKTGNYA. The whole CDR3 sequence reads CASKTGNYAEQFF.

About this clone itself: Germline and genes here are mouse. From the germline J gene comes the end of the CDR3, since the read stops 4 residues before it. This sample also contains other DNA sequences that code for the same CDR3. The chain couples TRBV5 to TRBJ2-5; TRBD2 matches 12 bases. The junction had 2 bases not matched to a gene; V was cut back by 2 bases and J by 2 bases. The CDR3 loop spans 16 amino acids. CDR1 and CDR2 (germline): LGHNA, YNLKQL (reference sequence). The CDR3 bases that were read are TGTGCCAGCAGCCAACGACTGGGGGGGCGCCAAGAC. Translating gives CASSQRLGGRQD. The complete CDR3 sequence is CASSQRLGGRQDTQYF.

Note on this clone: Gene names and germline refer to mouse. The CDR3 goes on 4 residues after the read ends, and that part is filled in from the germline J gene. The rearrangement links TRBV19 to TRBJ1-1, with 9 bases aligning to TRBD1. V trimming: 6 bases; J trimming: 4 bases; junction bases outside the gene matches: 4. This CDR3 is 13 amino acids long. The germline V gene encodes CDR1 FNHDT and CDR2 SITEND (reference sequence). CDR3 DNA (partial): TGTGCCAGCAAACAGGGGGCATTCACA. Translation gives CASKQGAFT. In full, the CDR3 is CASKQGAFTEVFF.

This clone was detected many times. Germline and genes here are mouse. The CDR3 end lies 4 residues beyond the end of the read and is filled in from the germline J gene. The chain combines TRBV5 with TRBJ1-2; D may be TRBD1 (6 bases). There are 12 residues in the CDR3. Trimming removed 5 bases from V and 4 bases from J, with 8 bases in between. The germline V gene has CDR1 LGHNA and CDR2 YNLKQL (reference sequence). The CDR3: CASSSQGSDYTF. The sequenced CDR3 bases are TGTGCCAGCAGCTCACAGGGCTCC.

Turning to this clone: The germline and genes are mouse ones. The read halts 4 residues ahead of the CDR3 end, with the missing end drawn from the germline J gene. The chain couples TRBV13-2 to TRBJ2-2, with TRBD1 identical over 7 bases. Germline V CDR1 and CDR2: NNHNN, SYGAGS (reference sequence). This CDR3 has 14 residues. V trimming: 7 bases; J trimming: 1 base; junction bases outside the gene matches: 4. CDR3 DNA (partial): TGTGCCAGCTCCGGGACAGAAAACACCGGG. This translates into CASSGTENTG. The complete CDR3 sequence is CASSGTENTGQLYF.

This clone was recorded a few times. Mouse germline and gene names are used. The CDR3 end lies 4 residues beyond the end of the read and is filled in from the germline J gene. This chain joins TRBV19 and TRBJ1-2, with 10 nucleotides matching TRBD1. V lost 1 base and J lost 4; bases outside the gene matches: 7. There are 16 residues in the CDR3. Germline lookup yields CDR1 FNHDT and CDR2 SITEND (reference sequence). The CDR3 loop is CASSILVGQGSSDYTF. The sequenced part of the CDR3 DNA is TGTGCCAGCAGTATATTGGTGGGACAGGGGAGCTCC.

A few counts support this clone. Gene names are the mouse ones. The read is 4 residues too short to cover the CDR3 end, so that end is filled in from the germline J gene. This chain links TRBV19 with TRBJ2-3; D ambiguous. The V end lost 2 bases, the J end lost 0 bases, and 10 bases lay between the germline ends. CDR3 length: 15 residues. Germline V lookup: CDR1 FNHDT, CDR2 SITEND (reference sequence). The CDR3 is CASSIRKTSAETLYF. The CDR3 DNA, read in part, is TGTGCCAGCAGTATCCGCAAGACTAGTGCAGAA.

A remark on this clone: These gene names are mouse names. The read finishes 4 residues shy of the CDR3 end, and the germline J gene is used to complete it. The same CDR3 arises from other DNA sequences in this sample as well. V is TRBV1 and J is TRBJ2-7, with 9 bases aligning to TRBD1. CDR3 length: 13 amino acids. Germline V gene data show CDR1 as NSQYPW and CDR2 as LRSPGD (reference sequence). The CDR3: CTCSARDRDEQYF. The sequenced CDR3 bases are TGCACCTGCAGTGCCCGGGACAGGGAT.

This clone was recorded a few times. Gene names are mouse gene names. Read coverage stops 4 residues before the CDR3 terminus; the germline J gene supplies the remainder. This chain links TRBV31 with TRBJ2-1; 8 bases agree with TRBD1. Looked up from germline, CDR1 is GKSSPN and CDR2 is SITVG. CDR3 length equals 14 residues. CDR3 amino acids: CAWSLTGGGTEQFF. The CDR3 DNA, read in part, is TGTGCCTGGAGTCTCACAGGGGGAGGAACT. The variable domain in full, completed from reference TRBV31 and TRBJ2-1, reads AQTIHQWPVAEIKAVGSPLSLGCTIKGKSSPNLYWYWQATGGTLQQLFYSITVGQVESVVQLNLSASRPKDDQFILSTEKLLLSHSGFYLCAWSLTGGGTEQFFGPGTRLTVL.

This clone was detected only a few times. Germline and genes here are mouse. The read halts 4 residues ahead of the CDR3 end, with the missing end drawn from the germline J gene. This specimen includes other DNA sequences encoding the same CDR3. The chain recombines TRBV13-2 with TRBJ1-2; D possibly corresponds to TRBD1 (5 bases). Deletions cut 0 bases from V and 0 bases from J, with 9 bases between. CDR1 is NNHNN and CDR2 is SYGAGS in the germline V gene (reference sequence). The length of the CDR3 is 15 residues. CDR3 loop: CASGDAWGANSDYTF. Incomplete CDR3 DNA: TGTGCCAGCGGTGATGCGTGGGGGGCAAACTCC.

Points on this clone: Genes and germline come from the mouse. The CDR3 end is not reached by the read, which stops 4 residues before it; the germline J gene fills it in. The genes are TRBV29 and TRBJ1-1, with 8 nucleotides matching TRBD1. The length of the CDR3 is 12 residues. The germline CDR1 and CDR2 sequences are MSHET and SYDVDS. The CDR3 is CAPTGGNTEVFF. The covered CDR3 bases are TGTGCCCCAACAGGGGGGAACACA.

With regard to this clone: All gene names here are mouse names. From the germline J gene comes the end of the CDR3, since the read stops 4 residues before it. The chain uses TRBV5 and TRBJ2-7, with D tentatively TRBD1 (6 bases). The CDR3 extends over 12 amino acids. Germline V lookup: CDR1 LGHNA, CDR2 YNLKQL (reference sequence). Incomplete CDR3 DNA: TGTGCCAGCAGCAAATCAGGGGAT. The encoded protein is CASSKSGD. The full CDR3 protein is CASSKSGDEQYF.

Worth noting for this clone: Gene and germline names: mouse. The read falls 4 residues short of the CDR3 end, and the missing part is taken from the germline J gene. V usage is TRBV19 and J usage is TRBJ2-2, with 10 bases matching TRBD2. Trimming at V came to 1 base and at J to 4 bases, leaving 4 bases not matched to a gene. The CDR3 runs 16 residues. CDR1 and CDR2 (germline): FNHDT, SITEND (reference sequence). Partial CDR3 DNA: TGTGCCAGCAGTATAAGGCTGGGGGGGCCCACCGGG. As protein: CASSIRLGGPTG. The complete CDR3 sequence is CASSIRLGGPTGQLYF.